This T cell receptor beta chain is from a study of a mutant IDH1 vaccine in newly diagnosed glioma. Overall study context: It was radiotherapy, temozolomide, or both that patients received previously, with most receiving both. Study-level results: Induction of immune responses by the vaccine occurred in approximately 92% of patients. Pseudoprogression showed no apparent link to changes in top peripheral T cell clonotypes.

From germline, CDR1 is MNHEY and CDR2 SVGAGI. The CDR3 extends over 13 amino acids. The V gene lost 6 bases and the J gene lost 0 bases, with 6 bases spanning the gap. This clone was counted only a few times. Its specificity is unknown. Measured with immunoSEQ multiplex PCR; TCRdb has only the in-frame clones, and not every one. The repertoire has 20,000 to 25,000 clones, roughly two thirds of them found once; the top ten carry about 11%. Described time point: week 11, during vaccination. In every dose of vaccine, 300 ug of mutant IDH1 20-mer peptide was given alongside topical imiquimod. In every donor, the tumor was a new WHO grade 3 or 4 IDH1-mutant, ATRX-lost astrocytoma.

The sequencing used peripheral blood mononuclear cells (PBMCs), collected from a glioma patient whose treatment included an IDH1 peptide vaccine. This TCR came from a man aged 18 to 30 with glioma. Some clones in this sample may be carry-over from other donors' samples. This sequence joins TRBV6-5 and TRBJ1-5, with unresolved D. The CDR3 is CASRFNSNQPQHF. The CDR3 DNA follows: TGTGCCAGCAGGTTCAATAGCAATCAGCCCCAGCATTTT.